This T cell receptor (beta chain) originates from a study of Graves' ophthalmopathy and Graves' hyperthyroidism. Overall study findings and caveats: Blood repertoires reportedly contained most expanded thyroid clonotypes above 0.001 frequency.

Researchers took RNA transcripts and amplified TCR beta CDR3 regions from them. Second-round multiplex PCR followed a first-round RT-PCR using HTBI primers. In TCRdb, the multiplex PCR reads were re-called with MiXCR into one record per CDR3 protein. Among 45,000 to 60,000 distinct CDR3 sequences listed, approximately 52% were seen once. This clonotype showed up many times. The antigen remains undetermined. Those donors who had ophthalmopathy presented with moderate-to-severe activity, a CAS of ≥3, a NOSPECS of ≥4 and a duration under 3 months. Uncontrolled infections, pregnancy, lactation or other autoimmune diseases led to patient exclusion. It was from over 8.5 ml of fresh peripheral blood that the PBMCs came. The sequenced sample was peripheral blood. This receptor was taken from an adult woman with Graves' ophthalmopathy.

The CDR3 protein is CASRYSGGSSYNEQFF. The CDR3 coding sequence is TGCGCCAGCAGATATAGCGGGGGGAGCTCCTACAATGAGCAGTTCTTC. The chain has TRBV5-1 and TRBJ2-1; the match to TRBD2 covers 10 bases. CDR1 and CDR2 from the germline V gene are SGHRS and YFSETQ. V lost 5 bases, J lost 0 bases, and 5 bases stayed unmatched. The CDR3 has 16 residues.